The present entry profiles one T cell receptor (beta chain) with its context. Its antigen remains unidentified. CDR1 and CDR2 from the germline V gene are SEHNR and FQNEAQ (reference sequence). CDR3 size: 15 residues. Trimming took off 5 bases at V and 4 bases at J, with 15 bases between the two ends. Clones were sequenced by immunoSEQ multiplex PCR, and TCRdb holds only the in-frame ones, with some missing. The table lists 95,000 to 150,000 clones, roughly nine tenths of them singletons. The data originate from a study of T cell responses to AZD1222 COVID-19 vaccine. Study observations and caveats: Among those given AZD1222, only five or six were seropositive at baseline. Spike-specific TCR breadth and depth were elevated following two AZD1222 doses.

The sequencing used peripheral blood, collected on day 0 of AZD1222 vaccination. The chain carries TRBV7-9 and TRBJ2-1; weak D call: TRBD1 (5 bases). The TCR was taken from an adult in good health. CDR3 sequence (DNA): TGTGCCAGCAGCCCTGGCTCTAGGGGTTACAATGAGCAGTTCTTC. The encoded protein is CASSPGSRGYNEQFF.